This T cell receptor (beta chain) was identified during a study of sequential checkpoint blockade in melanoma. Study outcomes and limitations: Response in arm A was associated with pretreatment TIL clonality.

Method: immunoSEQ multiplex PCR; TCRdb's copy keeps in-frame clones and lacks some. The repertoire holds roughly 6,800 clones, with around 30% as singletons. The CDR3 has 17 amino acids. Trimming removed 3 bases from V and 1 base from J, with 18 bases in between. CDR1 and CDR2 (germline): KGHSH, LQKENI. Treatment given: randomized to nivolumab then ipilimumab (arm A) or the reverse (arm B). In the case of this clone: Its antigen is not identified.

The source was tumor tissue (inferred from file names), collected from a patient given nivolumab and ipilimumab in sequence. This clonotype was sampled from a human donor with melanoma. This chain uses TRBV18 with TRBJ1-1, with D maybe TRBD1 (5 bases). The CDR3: CASSPFPSGGENTEAFF. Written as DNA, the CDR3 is TGTGCCAGCTCACCGTTTCCTTCTGGGGGGGAGAACACTGAAGCTTTCTTT.